This T cell receptor (beta chain) was sequenced during a study of spatial heterogeneity in lung cancer. TCRdb itself ran the 5' RACE reads through MiXCR, one entry per CDR3 protein. The sample records around 45,000 distinct CDR3 sequences, about 22% being singletons. The germline V and J ends were trimmed by 6 bases and 2 bases, with 14 bases remaining between them. The germline V gene has CDR1 LNHDA and CDR2 SQIVND (reference sequence). The CDR3 runs 15 residues. This clonotype was found a few times. Stated time point: blood at routine non-recurrence follow-up after resection. The source is a female donor with early-stage non-small cell lung cancer. The chain is built from TRBV19 and TRBJ2-1, with D uncertain. The source material was PBMCs, sampled at follow-up. CDR3 DNA: TGTGCCAGTAGAGAACGAGGTGGGACCTACAATGAGCAGTTCTTC. This codes for CASRERGGTYNEQFF.